These T cell receptor beta chains were read from a single sample in a study of T cells after somatic rescue of genetic block. Produced via immunoSEQ multiplex PCR; TCRdb's table is partial and in-frame only. The sample contains 85,000 to 100,000 clones, 90% of which appear only once. The sample comprised peripheral blood mononuclear cells (PBMCs). The receptors stem from a woman aged 18-35 years. Each CDR3 is given with its conserved first and last residue. Each record gives: clone size, D gene, J gene, V gene, CDR3 DNA, CDR3 protein. A D gene is named only where the DNA matches it firmly. Size values are once, few and many counts, or a class for expanded clones, and some rows have none.

abundance: .; d_gene: .; j_gene: TRBJ1-5; v_gene: TRBV6-6; CDR3nt: TGTGCCAGCAGTTACTCGATCTGGGGCAATCAGCCCCAGCATTTT; CDR3aa: CASSYSIWGNQPQHF
abundance: .; d_gene: .; j_gene: TRBJ2-7; v_gene: TRBV11-1; CDR3nt: TGTGCCAGCAGCTTAGACTACTACGAGCAGTACTTC; CDR3aa: CASSLDYYEQYF
abundance: .; d_gene: .; j_gene: TRBJ2-2; v_gene: TRBV28; CDR3nt: TGTGCCAGCAGCTACAGGAAGGTATCACCCGGGGAGCTGTTTTTT; CDR3aa: CASSYRKVSPGELFF
abundance: .; d_gene: TRBD2; j_gene: TRBJ2-1; v_gene: TRBV7-8; CDR3nt: TGTGCCAGCAGCCCCCTAGCGGTTTACCCTTACAATGAGCAGTTCTTC; CDR3aa: CASSPLAVYPYNEQFF
abundance: .; d_gene: TRBD2; j_gene: TRBJ2-2; v_gene: TRBV9; CDR3nt: TGTGCCACCGGCCGGGAGGGCACCGGGGAGCTGTTTTTT; CDR3aa: CATGREGTGELFF
abundance: .; d_gene: .; j_gene: TRBJ1-5; v_gene: TRBV28; CDR3nt: TGTGCCAGCACGTCGACCGAATGGGCCGGTCAGCCCCAGCATTTT; CDR3aa: CASTSTEWAGQPQHF
abundance: .; d_gene: TRBD1; j_gene: TRBJ1-1; v_gene: TRBV7-9; CDR3nt: TGTGCCAGCAGCTCTGGGGACAGGCTGGAGACTGAAGCTTTCTTT; CDR3aa: CASSSGDRLETEAFF
abundance: .; d_gene: TRBD1; j_gene: TRBJ2-7; v_gene: TRBV30; CDR3nt: TGTGCCTGGAGTGCTAAAGGGGACAGGGGGTCCGAGCAGTACTTC; CDR3aa: CAWSAKGDRGSEQYF
abundance: .; d_gene: TRBD1; j_gene: TRBJ2-7; v_gene: TRBV11-3; CDR3nt: TGTGCCAGCAGCTTCGGGACAGGGCCCTACGAGCAGTACTTC; CDR3aa: CASSFGTGPYEQYF
abundance: .; d_gene: .; j_gene: TRBJ2-3; v_gene: TRBV5-1; CDR3nt: TGCGCCAGCAGCTTCGAGGGGACGCAGTATTTT; CDR3aa: CASSFEGTQYF
abundance: .; d_gene: .; j_gene: TRBJ1-4; v_gene: TRBV2; CDR3nt: TGTGCCAGCAGATTCACAGGGTCTAATGAAAAACTGTTTTTT; CDR3aa: CASRFTGSNEKLFF
abundance: once; d_gene: TRBD1; j_gene: TRBJ2-7; v_gene: TRBV5-1; CDR3nt: TGCGCCAGCAGCTTGGGGGACAGGGTCCGAGAGCAGTACTTC; CDR3aa: CASSLGDRVREQYF
abundance: .; d_gene: .; j_gene: TRBJ1-1; v_gene: TRBV28; CDR3nt: TGTGCCAGCAGTTTCACAGCTTTGAACACTGAAGCTTTCTTT; CDR3aa: CASSFTALNTEAFF
abundance: .; d_gene: .; j_gene: TRBJ1-5; v_gene: TRBV27; CDR3nt: TGTGCCACCAGTGACAGTAGCAATCAGCCCCAGCATTTT; CDR3aa: CATSDSSNQPQHF
abundance: .; d_gene: .; j_gene: TRBJ1-3; v_gene: TRBV28; CDR3nt: TGTGCCAGCAGCCTCAGGAACGGGGGAAACACCATATATTTT; CDR3aa: CASSLRNGGNTIYF
abundance: .; d_gene: .; j_gene: TRBJ2-7; v_gene: TRBV12-5; CDR3nt: TGTGCTAGTGGCCCCTGGAGTCGCCTGGGATCCTACGAGCAGTACTTC; CDR3aa: CASGPWSRLGSYEQYF
abundance: .; d_gene: .; j_gene: TRBJ2-2; v_gene: TRBV11-3; CDR3nt: TGTGCCAGCAGCCCCCAGGGGTTAATCACCGGGGAGCTGTTTTTT; CDR3aa: CASSPQGLITGELFF
abundance: .; d_gene: .; j_gene: TRBJ1-2; v_gene: TRBV18; CDR3nt: TGTGCCAGCTCACCAAAACTTAACTATGGCTACACCTTC; CDR3aa: CASSPKLNYGYTF
abundance: .; d_gene: .; j_gene: TRBJ1-2; v_gene: TRBV29-1; CDR3nt: TGCAGCGCGGACAGAGTCCCTATCGGTACCGGCTACACCTTC; CDR3aa: CSADRVPIGTGYTF
abundance: .; d_gene: TRBD1; j_gene: TRBJ1-2; v_gene: TRBV6-4; CDR3nt: TGTGCCAGCAGTGTTTCCGGGACAGGGCTCTATGGCTACACCTTC; CDR3aa: CASSVSGTGLYGYTF
abundance: .; d_gene: .; j_gene: TRBJ2-5; v_gene: TRBV11-2; CDR3nt: TGTGCCAGCAGCTTCTCCGGCCAAGAGACCCAGTACTTC; CDR3aa: CASSFSGQETQYF
abundance: .; d_gene: .; j_gene: TRBJ1-2; v_gene: TRBV5-1; CDR3nt: TGCGCCAGCAGCTTGCCGGGGTTCCACTATGGCTACACCTTC; CDR3aa: CASSLPGFHYGYTF
abundance: .; d_gene: TRBD2; j_gene: TRBJ2-5; v_gene: TRBV7-9; CDR3nt: TGTGCCAGCAGCCCACCCAGCGGGAGGGCCGCCCAAGAGACCCAGTACTTC; CDR3aa: CASSPPSGRAAQETQYF
abundance: .; d_gene: .; j_gene: TRBJ1-1; v_gene: TRBV5-8; CDR3nt: TGTGCCAGCAGAGATACGGACAGATTGAACACTGAAGCTTTCTTT; CDR3aa: CASRDTDRLNTEAFF
abundance: .; d_gene: .; j_gene: TRBJ1-1; v_gene: TRBV7-3; CDR3nt: TGTGCCAGCAGCTCCCAGGGTGACACTGAAGCTTTCTTT; CDR3aa: CASSSQGDTEAFF
abundance: .; d_gene: TRBD1; j_gene: TRBJ1-1; v_gene: TRBV6-6; CDR3nt: TGTGCCAGCAGTATCCTACCGGGACAGTGGAACACTGAAGCTTTCTTT; CDR3aa: CASSILPGQWNTEAFF
abundance: .; d_gene: TRBD2; j_gene: TRBJ2-5; v_gene: TRBV12-5; CDR3nt: TGTGCTAGTGGTTTTGTGAAGGCTAGCGGGAGAGAGGGAGAGACCCAGTACTTC; CDR3aa: CASGFVKASGREGETQYF
abundance: few; d_gene: .; j_gene: TRBJ1-3; v_gene: TRBV18; CDR3nt: TGTGCCAGCTCGCCCGTGGGACGAGATGGAAACACCATATATTTT; CDR3aa: CASSPVGRDGNTIYF
abundance: once; d_gene: .; j_gene: TRBJ2-5; v_gene: TRBV29-1; CDR3nt: TGCAGCGTTTCATGGGAAGGGGGCCAAGAGACCCAGTACTTC; CDR3aa: CSVSWEGGQETQYF
abundance: .; d_gene: .; j_gene: TRBJ2-7; v_gene: TRBV11-2; CDR3nt: TGTGCCAGCAGCTTAGTACTAGGCGAGCAGTACTTC; CDR3aa: CASSLVLGEQYF
abundance: .; d_gene: TRBD1; j_gene: TRBJ2-7; v_gene: TRBV4-3; CDR3nt: TGCGCCAGCAGCCCTCGGACAGGGGACGTAGACGAGCAGTACTTC; CDR3aa: CASSPRTGDVDEQYF
abundance: .; d_gene: .; j_gene: TRBJ1-1; v_gene: TRBV7-9; CDR3nt: TGTGCCAGCAGCTTACCCGCGTTAAGAGGGAAAGCTTTCTTT; CDR3aa: CASSLPALRGKAFF
abundance: .; d_gene: TRBD2; j_gene: TRBJ2-7; v_gene: TRBV6-1; CDR3nt: TGTGCCAGCACCAAAGCGGGAGGAGGTTACGAGCAGTACTTC; CDR3aa: CASTKAGGGYEQYF
abundance: .; d_gene: TRBD2; j_gene: TRBJ2-3; v_gene: TRBV19; CDR3nt: TGTGCCAGTAGTCTCGGGACTAGCGGGAGGGCCACAGATACGCAGTATTTT; CDR3aa: CASSLGTSGRATDTQYF
abundance: .; d_gene: .; j_gene: TRBJ1-4; v_gene: TRBV6-1; CDR3nt: TGTGCCAGCAGTGAACGAACGTCAACTAATGAAAAACTGTTTTTT; CDR3aa: CASSERTSTNEKLFF
abundance: .; d_gene: .; j_gene: TRBJ2-7; v_gene: TRBV6-1; CDR3nt: TGTGCCAGCGGTTGGTATAGGGAAACCTACGAGCAGTACTTC; CDR3aa: CASGWYRETYEQYF
abundance: .; d_gene: .; j_gene: TRBJ1-2; v_gene: TRBV19; CDR3nt: TGTGCCAGTAGCCATAAGGTTTCTAACTATGGCTACACCTTC; CDR3aa: CASSHKVSNYGYTF
abundance: few; d_gene: .; j_gene: TRBJ1-1; v_gene: TRBV27; CDR3nt: TGTGCCAGCAGTTTGGCCTTGAACACTGAAGCTTTCTTT; CDR3aa: CASSLALNTEAFF
abundance: .; d_gene: .; j_gene: TRBJ1-5; v_gene: TRBV6-6; CDR3nt: TGTGCCAGCAGTCCCCCGGACGGTGACAATCAGCCCCAGCATTTT; CDR3aa: CASSPPDGDNQPQHF
abundance: .; d_gene: TRBD1; j_gene: TRBJ2-1; v_gene: TRBV7-2; CDR3nt: TGTGCCAGCAGCTTAGGGACAGGGGGCGAGCAGTTCTTC; CDR3aa: CASSLGTGGEQFF
abundance: .; d_gene: .; j_gene: TRBJ2-1; v_gene: TRBV18; CDR3nt: TGTGCCAGCTCACCGGGCCTAAGGAAGAGCTCCTACAATGAGCAGTTCTTC; CDR3aa: CASSPGLRKSSYNEQFF
abundance: .; d_gene: .; j_gene: TRBJ1-3; v_gene: TRBV5-4; CDR3nt: TGTGCCAGCAGCTTGGGGACAGCATCCACTGGAAACACCATATATTTT; CDR3aa: CASSLGTASTGNTIYF